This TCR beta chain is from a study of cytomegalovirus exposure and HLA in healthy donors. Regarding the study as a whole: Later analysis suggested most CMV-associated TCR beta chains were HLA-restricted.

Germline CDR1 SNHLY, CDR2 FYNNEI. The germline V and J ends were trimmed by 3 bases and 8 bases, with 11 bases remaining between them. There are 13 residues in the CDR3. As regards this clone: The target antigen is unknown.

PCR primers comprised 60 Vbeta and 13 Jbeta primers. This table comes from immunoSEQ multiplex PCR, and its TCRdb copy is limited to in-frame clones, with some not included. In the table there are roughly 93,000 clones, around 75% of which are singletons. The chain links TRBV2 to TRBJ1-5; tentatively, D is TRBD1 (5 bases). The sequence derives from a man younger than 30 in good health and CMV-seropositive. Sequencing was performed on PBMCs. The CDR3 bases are TGTGCCAGCAGTGAGGGGCATATGGAGCCCCAGCATTTT. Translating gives CASSEGHMEPQHF.